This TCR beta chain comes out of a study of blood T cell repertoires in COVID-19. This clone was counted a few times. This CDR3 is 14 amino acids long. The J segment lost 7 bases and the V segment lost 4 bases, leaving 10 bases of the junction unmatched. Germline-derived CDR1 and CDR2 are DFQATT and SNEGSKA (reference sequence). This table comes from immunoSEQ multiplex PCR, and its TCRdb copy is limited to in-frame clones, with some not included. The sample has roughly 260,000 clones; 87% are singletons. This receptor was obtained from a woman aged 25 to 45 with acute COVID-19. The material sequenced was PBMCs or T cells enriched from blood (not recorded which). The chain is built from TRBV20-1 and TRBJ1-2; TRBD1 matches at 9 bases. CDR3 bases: TGCAGTGCTACTGACAGGGGGATCACGGGTGGCTACACCTTC. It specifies CSATDRGITGGYTF.